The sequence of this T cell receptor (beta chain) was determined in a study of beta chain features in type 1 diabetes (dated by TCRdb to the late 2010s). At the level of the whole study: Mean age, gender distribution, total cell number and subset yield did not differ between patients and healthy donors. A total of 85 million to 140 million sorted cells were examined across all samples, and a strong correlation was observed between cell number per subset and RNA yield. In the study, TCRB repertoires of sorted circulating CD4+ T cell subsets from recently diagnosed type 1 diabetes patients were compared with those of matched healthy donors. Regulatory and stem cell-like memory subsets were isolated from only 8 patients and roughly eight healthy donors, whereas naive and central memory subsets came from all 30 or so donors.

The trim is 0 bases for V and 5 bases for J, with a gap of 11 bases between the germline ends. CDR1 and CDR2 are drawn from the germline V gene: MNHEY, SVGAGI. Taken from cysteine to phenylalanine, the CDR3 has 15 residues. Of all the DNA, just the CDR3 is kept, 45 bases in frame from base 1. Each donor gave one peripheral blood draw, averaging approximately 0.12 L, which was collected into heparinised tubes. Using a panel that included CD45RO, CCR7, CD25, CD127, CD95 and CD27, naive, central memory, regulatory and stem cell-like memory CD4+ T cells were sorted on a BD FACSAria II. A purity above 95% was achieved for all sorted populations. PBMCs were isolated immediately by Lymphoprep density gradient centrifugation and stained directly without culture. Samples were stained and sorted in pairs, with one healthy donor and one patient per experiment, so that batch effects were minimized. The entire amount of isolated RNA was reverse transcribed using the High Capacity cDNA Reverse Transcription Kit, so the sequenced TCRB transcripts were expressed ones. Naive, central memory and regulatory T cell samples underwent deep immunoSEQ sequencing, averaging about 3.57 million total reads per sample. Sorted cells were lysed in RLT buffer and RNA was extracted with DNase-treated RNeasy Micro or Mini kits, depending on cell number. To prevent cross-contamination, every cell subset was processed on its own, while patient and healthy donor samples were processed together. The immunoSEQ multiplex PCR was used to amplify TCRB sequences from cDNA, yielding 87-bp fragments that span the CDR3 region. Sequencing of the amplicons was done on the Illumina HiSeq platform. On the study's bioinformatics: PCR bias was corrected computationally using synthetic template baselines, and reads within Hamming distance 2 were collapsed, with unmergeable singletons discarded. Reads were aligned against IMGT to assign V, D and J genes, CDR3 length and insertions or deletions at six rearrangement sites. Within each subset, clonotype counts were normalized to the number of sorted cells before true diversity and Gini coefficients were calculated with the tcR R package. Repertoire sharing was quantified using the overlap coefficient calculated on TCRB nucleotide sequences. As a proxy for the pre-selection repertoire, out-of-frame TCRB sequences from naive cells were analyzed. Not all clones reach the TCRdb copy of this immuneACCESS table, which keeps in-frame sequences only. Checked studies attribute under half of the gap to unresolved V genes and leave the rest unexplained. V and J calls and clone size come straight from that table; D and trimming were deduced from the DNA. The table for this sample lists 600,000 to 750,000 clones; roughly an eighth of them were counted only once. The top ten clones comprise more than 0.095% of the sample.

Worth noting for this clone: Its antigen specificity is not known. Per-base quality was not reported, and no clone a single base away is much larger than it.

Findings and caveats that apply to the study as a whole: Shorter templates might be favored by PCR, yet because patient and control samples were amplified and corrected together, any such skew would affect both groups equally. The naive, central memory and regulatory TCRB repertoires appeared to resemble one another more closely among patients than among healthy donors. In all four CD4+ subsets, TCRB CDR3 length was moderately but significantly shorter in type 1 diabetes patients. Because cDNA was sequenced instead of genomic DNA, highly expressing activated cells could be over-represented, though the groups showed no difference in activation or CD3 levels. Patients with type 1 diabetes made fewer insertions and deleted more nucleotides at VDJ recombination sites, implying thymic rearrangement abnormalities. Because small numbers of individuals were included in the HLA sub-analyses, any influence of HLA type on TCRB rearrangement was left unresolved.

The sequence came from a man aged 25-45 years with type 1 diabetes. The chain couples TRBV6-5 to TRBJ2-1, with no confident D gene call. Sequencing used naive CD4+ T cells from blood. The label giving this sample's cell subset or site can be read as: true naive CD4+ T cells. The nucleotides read TGTGCCAGCAGTTACTCTGCCCCGGATCACAATGAGCAGTTCTTC. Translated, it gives CASSYSAPDHNEQFF.